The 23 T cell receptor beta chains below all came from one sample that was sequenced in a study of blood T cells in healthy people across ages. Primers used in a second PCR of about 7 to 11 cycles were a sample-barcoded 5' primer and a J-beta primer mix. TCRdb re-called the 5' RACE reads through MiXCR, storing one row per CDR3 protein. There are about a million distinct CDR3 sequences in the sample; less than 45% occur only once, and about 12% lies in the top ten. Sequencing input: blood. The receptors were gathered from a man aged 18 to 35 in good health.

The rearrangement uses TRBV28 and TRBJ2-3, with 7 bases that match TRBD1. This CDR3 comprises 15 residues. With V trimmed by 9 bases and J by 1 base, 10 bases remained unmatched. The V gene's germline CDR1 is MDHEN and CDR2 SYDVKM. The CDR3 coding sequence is TGTGCCAGTAAATCAGGGGGTACCGGCACAGATACGCAGTATTTT. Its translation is CASKSGGTGTDTQYF.

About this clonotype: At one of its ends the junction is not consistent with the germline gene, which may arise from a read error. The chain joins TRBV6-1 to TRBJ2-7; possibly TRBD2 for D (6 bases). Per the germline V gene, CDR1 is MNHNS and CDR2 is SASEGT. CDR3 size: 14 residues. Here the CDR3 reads CASSPRGISYGQYF. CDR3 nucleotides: TGTGCCAGCAGTCCCCGGGGGATCTCCTACGGGCAGTACTTC.

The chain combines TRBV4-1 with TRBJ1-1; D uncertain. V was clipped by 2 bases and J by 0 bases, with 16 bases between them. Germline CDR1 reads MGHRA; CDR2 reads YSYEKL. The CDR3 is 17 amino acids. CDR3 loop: CASSQREFIGVNTEAFF. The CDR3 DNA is TGCGCCAGCAGCCAACGTGAGTTCATCGGGGTGAACACTGAAGCTTTCTTT.

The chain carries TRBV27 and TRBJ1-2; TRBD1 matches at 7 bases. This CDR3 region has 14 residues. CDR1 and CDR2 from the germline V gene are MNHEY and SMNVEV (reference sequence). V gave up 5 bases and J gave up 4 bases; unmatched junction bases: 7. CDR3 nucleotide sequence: TGTGCCAGCAGTCAATCGGACAGGAGCTATGGCTACACCTTC. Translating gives CASSQSDRSYGYTF.

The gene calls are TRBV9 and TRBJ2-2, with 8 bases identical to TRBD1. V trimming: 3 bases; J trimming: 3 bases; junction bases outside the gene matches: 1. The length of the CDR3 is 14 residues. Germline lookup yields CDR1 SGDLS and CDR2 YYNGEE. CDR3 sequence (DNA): TGTGCCAGCAGCGCGGACAGGGACACCGGGGAGCTGTTTTTT. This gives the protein CASSADRDTGELFF.

The CDR3 bases are TGTGCCAGCAGTCCGCCGGCGGGGACAGAGTACGAGCAGTACTTC. This codes for CASSPPAGTEYEQYF. V is TRBV28 and J is TRBJ2-1; TRBD1 might be the D (7 bases). With the DNA end fitting TRBJ2-7 better, the J assignment may be wrong. Germline CDR1 reads MDHEN; CDR2 reads SYDVKM. The length of the CDR3 is 15 residues.

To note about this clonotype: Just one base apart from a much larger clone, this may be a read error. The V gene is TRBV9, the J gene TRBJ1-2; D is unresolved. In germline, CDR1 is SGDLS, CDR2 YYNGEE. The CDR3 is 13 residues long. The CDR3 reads CANSVAHHYGYTF. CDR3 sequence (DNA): TGTGCCAACAGCGTAGCACACCACTATGGCTACACCTTC.

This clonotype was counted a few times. The CDR3 region is CASRVWATDTQYF. CDR3 in DNA: TGTGCCAGCAGAGTGTGGGCCACAGATACGCAGTATTTT. This chain uses TRBV2 with TRBJ2-3; no clear D gene. The CDR3 is 13 amino acids. The germline CDR1 and CDR2 sequences are SNHLY and FYNNEI. Trimming left V 6 bases short and J 2 bases short, with 9 bases between.

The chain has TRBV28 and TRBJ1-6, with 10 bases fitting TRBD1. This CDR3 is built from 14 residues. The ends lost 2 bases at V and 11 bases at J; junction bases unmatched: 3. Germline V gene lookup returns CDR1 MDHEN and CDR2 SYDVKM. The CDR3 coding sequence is TGTGCCAGCAGTTTAGGACAGGGGGTTCCACCCCTCCACTTT. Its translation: CASSLGQGVPPLHF.

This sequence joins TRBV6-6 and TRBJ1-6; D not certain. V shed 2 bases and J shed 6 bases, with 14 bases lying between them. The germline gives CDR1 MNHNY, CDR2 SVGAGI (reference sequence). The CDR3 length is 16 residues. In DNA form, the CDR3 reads TGTGCCAGCAGTTACGTGCGGGCAGGCGTTAATTCACCCCTCCACTTT. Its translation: CASSYVRAGVNSPLHF.

CDR3 residues: CASSSTGGGHNEQFF. CDR3 nucleotide sequence: TGTGCCAGCAGCTCAACAGGGGGTGGCCACAATGAGCAGTTCTTC. The chain combines TRBV7-9 with TRBJ2-1; 8 bases match TRBD1. CDR3 length: 15 amino acids. CDR1 is SEHNR and CDR2 is FQNEAQ in the germline V gene (reference sequence). The ends lost 4 bases at V and 5 bases at J; junction bases unmatched: 7.

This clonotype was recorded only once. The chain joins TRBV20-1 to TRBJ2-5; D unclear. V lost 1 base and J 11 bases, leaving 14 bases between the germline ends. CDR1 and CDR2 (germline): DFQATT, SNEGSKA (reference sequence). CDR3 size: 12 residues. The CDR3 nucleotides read TGCAGTGCTAGAGGATCGATACATGAGCAGTACTTC. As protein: CSARGSIHEQYF.

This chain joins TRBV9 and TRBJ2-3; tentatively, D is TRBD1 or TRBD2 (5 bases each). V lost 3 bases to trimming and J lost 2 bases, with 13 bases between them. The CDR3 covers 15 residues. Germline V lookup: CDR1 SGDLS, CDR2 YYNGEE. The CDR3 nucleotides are TGTGCCAGCAGCGGAGGGGCAGGGAACACAGATACGCAGTATTTT. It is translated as CASSGGAGNTDTQYF.

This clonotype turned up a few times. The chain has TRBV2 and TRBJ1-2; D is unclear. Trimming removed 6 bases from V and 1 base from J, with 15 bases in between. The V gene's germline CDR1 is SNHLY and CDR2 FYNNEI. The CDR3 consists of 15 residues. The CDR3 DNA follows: TGTGCCAGCAGCGACCCTCCCGGCCTTAACTATGGCTACACCTTC. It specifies CASSDPPGLNYGYTF.

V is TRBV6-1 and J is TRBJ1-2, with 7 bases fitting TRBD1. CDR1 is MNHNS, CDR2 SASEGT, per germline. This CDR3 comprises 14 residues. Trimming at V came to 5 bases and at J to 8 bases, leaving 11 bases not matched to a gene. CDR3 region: CASSNQGELTGYTF. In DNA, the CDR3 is TGTGCCAGCAGTAATCAGGGGGAGCTTACGGGCTACACCTTC.

The CDR3 spells CATSATGRDEQFF. In nucleotides, the CDR3 is TGTGCCACCAGTGCTACTGGTCGGGATGAGCAGTTCTTC. The chain employs TRBV24-1 and TRBJ2-1; no clear D. V lost 5 bases to trimming and J lost 8 bases, with 12 bases between them. The CDR3 contains 13 residues. From germline, CDR1 is KGHDR and CDR2 SFDVKD.

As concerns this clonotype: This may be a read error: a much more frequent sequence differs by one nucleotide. CDR3 region: CSARASLNYGYTF. In DNA, the CDR3 is TGCAGCGCTCGTGCCAGCCTGAACTATGGCTACACCTTC. J is TRBJ1-2 and V is TRBV29-1; D unclear. CDR1 SQVTM and CDR2 ANQGSEA come from the germline V gene. This CDR3 has 13 amino acids. Trimming removed 7 bases from V and 2 bases from J, with 14 bases in between. The full variable domain, with the rest looked up from reference TRBV29-1 and TRBJ1-2, is SAVISQKPSRDICQRGTSLTIQCQVDSQVTMMFWYRQQPGQSLTLIATANQGSEATYESGFVIDKFPISRPNLTFSTLTVSNMSPEDSSIYLCSARASLNYGYTFGSGTRLTVV.

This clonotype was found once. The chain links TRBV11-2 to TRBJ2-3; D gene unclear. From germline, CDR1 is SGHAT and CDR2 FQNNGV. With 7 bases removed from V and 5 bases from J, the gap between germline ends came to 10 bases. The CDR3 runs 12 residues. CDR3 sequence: CASNQLGDTQYF. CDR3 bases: TGTGCCAGCAACCAGCTGGGAGATACGCAGTATTTT.

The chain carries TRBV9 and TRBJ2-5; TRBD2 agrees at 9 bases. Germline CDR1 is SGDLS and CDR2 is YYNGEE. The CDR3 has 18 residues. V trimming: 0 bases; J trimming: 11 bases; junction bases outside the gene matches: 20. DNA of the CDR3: TGTGCCAGCAGCGTAGGTTTGTCCGGCGGGGGGGGAAACAATGAGCAGTACTTC. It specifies CASSVGLSGGGGNNEQYF.

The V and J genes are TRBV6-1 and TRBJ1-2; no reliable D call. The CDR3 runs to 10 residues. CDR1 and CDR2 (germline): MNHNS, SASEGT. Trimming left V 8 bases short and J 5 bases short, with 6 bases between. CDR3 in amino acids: CASDGYGYTF. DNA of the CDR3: TGTGCCAGCGACGGGTATGGCTACACCTTC.

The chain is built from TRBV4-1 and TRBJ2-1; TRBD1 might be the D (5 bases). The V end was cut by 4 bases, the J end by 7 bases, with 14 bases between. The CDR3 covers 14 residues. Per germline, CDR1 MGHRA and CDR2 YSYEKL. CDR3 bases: TGCGCCAGCAGCCGCAGGACATCAGAGAATGAGCAGTTCTTC. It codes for CASSRRTSENEQFF.

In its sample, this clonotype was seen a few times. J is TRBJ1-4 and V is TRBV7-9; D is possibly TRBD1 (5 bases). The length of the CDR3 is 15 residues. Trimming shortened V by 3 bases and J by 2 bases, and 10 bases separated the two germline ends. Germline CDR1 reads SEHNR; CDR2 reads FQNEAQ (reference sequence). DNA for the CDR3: TGTGCCAGCAGCTTTCAGGGAGGCACTAATGAAAAACTGTTTTTT. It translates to CASSFQGGTNEKLFF.

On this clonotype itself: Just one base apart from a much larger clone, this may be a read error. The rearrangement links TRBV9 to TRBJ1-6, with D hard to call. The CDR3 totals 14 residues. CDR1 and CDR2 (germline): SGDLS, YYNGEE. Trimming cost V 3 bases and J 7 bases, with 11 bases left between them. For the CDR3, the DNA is TGTGCCAGCAGCGCAAACCCCGAGAATTCACCCCTCCACTTT. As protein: CASSANPENSPLHF.